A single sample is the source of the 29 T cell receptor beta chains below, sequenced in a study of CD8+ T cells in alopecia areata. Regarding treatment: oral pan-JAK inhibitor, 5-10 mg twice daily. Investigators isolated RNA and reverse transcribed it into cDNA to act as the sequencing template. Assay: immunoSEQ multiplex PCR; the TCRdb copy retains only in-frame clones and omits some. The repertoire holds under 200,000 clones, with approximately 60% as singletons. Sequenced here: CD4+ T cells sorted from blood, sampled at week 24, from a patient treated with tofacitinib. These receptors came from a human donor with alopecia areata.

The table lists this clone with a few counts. CDR3 region: CATSRDLSGGGSGANVLTF. CDR3 DNA sequence: TGTGCCACCAGCAGAGATCTGTCAGGGGGCGGGTCTGGGGCCAACGTCCTGACTTTC. The gene calls are TRBV15 and TRBJ2-6, with TRBD1 matching over 8 bases. The trim removed 0 bases at V and 1 base at J, leaving 8 bases unmatched. Germline V lookup: CDR1 LNHNV, CDR2 YYDKDF (reference sequence). CDR3 length equals 19 residues.

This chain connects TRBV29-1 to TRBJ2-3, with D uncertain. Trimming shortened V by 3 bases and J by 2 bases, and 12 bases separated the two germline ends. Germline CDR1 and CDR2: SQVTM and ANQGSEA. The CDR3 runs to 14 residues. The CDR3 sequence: CSVDRQRHTDTQYF. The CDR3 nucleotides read TGCAGCGTTGATAGGCAGCGACACACAGATACGCAGTATTTT.

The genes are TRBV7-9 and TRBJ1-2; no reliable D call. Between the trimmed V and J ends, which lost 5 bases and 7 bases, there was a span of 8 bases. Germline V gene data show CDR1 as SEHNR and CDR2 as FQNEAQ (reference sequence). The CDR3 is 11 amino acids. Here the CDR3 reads CASSPQSGYTF. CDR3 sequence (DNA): TGTGCCAGCAGCCCGCAAAGTGGCTACACCTTC.

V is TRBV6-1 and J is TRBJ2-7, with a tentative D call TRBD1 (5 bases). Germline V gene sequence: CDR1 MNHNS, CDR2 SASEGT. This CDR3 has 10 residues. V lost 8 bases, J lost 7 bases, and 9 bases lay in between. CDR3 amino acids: CASAGWEQYF. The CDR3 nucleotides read TGTGCCAGCGCAGGGTGGGAGCAGTACTTC.

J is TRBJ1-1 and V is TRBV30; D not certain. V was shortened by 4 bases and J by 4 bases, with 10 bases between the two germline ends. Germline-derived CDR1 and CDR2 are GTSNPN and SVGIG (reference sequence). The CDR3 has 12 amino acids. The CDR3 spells CAWKRVVTEAFF. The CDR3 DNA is TGTGCCTGGAAAAGGGTGGTCACTGAAGCTTTCTTT.

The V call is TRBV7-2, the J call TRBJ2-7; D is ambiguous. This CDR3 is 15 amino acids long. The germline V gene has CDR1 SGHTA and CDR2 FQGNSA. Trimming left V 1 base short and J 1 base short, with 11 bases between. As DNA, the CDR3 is TGTGCCAGCAGCTTAGTTGGATTGGGGTCCTACGAGCAGTACTTC. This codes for CASSLVGLGSYEQYF. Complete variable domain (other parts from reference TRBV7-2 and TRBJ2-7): GAGVSQSPSNKVTEKGKDVELRCDPISGHTALYWYRQSLGQGLEFLIYFQGNSAPDKSGLPSDRFSAERTGGSVSTLTIQRTQQEDSAVYLCASSLVGLGSYEQYFGPGTRLTVT.

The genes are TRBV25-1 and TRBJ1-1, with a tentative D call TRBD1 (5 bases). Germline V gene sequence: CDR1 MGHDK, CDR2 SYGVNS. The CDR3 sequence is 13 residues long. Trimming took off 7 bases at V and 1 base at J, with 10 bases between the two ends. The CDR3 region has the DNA TGTGCCAGCAACCGCGGGGGGAACACTGAAGCTTTCTTT. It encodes CASNRGGNTEAFF.

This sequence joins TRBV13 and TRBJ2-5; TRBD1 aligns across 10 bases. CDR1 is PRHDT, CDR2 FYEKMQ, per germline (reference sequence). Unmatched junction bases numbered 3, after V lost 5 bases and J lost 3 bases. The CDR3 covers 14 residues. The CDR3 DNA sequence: TGTGCCAGCAGCGGCGGACAGGGGGAAGAGACCCAGTACTTC. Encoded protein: CASSGGQGEETQYF.

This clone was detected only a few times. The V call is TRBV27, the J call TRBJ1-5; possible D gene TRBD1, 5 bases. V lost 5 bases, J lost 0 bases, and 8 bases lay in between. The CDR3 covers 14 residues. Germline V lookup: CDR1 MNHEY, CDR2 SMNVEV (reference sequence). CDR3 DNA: TGTGCCAGCAGTCCCCAGGGTAGCAATCAGCCCCAGCATTTT. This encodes CASSPQGSNQPQHF.

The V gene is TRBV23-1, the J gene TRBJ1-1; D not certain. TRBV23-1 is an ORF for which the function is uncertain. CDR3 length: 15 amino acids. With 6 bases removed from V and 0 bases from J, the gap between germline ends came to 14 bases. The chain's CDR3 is CASSQGQDLNTEAFF. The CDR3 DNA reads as TGCGCCAGCAGCCAAGGGCAGGACCTGAACACTGAAGCTTTCTTT.

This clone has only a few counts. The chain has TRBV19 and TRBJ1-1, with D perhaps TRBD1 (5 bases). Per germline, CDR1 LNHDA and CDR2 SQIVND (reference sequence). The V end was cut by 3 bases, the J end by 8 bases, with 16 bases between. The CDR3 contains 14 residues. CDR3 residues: CASSILGRIREAFF. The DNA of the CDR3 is TGTGCCAGTAGTATCTTGGGACGGATCCGGGAAGCTTTCTTT.

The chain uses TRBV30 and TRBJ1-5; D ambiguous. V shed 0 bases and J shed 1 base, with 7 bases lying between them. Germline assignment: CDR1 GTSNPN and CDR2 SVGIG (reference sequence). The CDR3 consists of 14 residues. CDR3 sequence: CAWSVLQSNQPQHF. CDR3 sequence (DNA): TGTGCCTGGAGTGTTCTCCAGAGCAATCAGCCCCAGCATTTT.

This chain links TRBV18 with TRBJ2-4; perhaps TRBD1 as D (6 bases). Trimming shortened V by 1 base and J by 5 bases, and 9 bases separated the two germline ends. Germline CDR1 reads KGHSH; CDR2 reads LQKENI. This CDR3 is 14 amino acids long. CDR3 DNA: TGTGCCAGCTCACCACAGGCAGGGGAAAACATTCAGTACTTC. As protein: CASSPQAGENIQYF.

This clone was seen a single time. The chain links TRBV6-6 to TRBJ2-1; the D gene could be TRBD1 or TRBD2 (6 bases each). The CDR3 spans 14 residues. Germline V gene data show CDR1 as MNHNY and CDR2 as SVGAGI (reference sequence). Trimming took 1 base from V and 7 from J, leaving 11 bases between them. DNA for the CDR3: TGTGCCAGCAGTTACTGGGGGGCACGGAATGAGCAGTTCTTC. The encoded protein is CASSYWGARNEQFF.

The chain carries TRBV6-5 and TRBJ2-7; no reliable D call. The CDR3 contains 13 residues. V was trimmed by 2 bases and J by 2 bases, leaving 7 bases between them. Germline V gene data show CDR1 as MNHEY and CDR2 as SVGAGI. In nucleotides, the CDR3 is TGTGCCAGCAGTTACCACCTGACCTACGAGCAGTACTTC. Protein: CASSYHLTYEQYF.

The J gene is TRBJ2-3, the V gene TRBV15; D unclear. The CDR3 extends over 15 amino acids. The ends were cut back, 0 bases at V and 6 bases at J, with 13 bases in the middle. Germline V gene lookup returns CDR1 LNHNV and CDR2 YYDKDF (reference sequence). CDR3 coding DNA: TGTGCCACCAGCAGAGATGTTAGCCAGTCCGATACGCAGTATTTT. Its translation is CATSRDVSQSDTQYF.

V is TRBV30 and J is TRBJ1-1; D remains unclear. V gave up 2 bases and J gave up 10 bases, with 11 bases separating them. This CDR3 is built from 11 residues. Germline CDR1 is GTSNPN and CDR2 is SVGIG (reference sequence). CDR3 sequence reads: CAWSPGYRAFF. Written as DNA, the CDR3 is TGTGCCTGGAGTCCTGGCTATAGAGCTTTCTTT.

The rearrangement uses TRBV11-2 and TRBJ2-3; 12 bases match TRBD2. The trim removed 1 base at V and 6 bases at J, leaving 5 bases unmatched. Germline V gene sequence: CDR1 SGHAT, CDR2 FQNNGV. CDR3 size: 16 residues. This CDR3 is CASSLARLAGVDTQYF. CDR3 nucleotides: TGTGCCAGCAGCTTAGCCAGACTAGCGGGGGTGGATACGCAGTATTTT.

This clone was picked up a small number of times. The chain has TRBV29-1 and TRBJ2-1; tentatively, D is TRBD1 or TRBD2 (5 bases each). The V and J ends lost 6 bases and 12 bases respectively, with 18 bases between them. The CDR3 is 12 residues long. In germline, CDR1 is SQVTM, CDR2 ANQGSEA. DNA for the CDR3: TGCAGCGTGGTGAGGGACGGCGACTCGCAGTTCTTC. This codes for CSVVRDGDSQFF.

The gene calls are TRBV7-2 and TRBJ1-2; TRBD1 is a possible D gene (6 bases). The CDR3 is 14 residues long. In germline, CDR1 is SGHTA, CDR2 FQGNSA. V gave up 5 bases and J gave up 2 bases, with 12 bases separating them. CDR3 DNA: TGTGCCAGCAGCCTGGAGGGGGTGAACTATGGCTACACCTTC. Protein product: CASSLEGVNYGYTF.

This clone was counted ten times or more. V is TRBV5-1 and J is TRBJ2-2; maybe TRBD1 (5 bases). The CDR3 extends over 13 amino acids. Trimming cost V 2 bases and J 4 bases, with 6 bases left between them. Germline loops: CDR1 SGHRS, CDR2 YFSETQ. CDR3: CASSFGATGELFF. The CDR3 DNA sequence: TGCGCCAGCAGCTTTGGGGCCACCGGGGAGCTGTTTTTT.

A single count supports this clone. The CDR3 spells CASSSYLRTGGYEQYF. For the CDR3, the DNA is TGTGCCAGCAGCTCGTACTTAAGGACAGGGGGCTACGAGCAGTACTTC. V and J are TRBV5-6 and TRBJ2-7; TRBD1 matches at 10 bases. From germline, CDR1 is SGHDT and CDR2 YYEEEE. The CDR3 is 16 residues long. The ends lost 3 bases at V and 3 bases at J; junction bases unmatched: 9. The full variable domain, completed using reference TRBV5-6 and TRBJ2-7, is DAGVTQSPTHLIKTRGQQVTLRCSPKSGHDTVSWYQQALGQGPQFIFQYYEEEERQRGNFPDRFSGHQFPNYSSELNVNALLLGDSALYLCASSSYLRTGGYEQYFGPGTRLTVT.

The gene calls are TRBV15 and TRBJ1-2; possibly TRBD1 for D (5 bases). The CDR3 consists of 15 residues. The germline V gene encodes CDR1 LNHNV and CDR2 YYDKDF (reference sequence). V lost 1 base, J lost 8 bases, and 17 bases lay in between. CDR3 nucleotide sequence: TGTGCCACCAGCAGAGGAGGGGTCTGGTTCGGGGGCTACACCTTC. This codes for CATSRGGVWFGGYTF.

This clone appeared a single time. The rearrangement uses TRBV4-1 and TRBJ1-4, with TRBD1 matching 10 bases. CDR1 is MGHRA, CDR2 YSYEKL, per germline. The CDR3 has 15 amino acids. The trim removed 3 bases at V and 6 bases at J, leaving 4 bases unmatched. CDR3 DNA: TGCGCCAGCAGCCAGACCGGGACAGGGGATGAAAAACTGTTTTTT. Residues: CASSQTGTGDEKLFF.

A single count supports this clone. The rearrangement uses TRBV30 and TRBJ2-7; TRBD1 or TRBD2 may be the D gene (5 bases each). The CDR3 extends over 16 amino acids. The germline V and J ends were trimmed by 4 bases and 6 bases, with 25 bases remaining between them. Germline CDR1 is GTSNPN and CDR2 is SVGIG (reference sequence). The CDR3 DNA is TGTGCCTGGAACCTCCCCGGGACGCGGTCCCGGGCCGAGCAGTACTTC. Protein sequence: CAWNLPGTRSRAEQYF.

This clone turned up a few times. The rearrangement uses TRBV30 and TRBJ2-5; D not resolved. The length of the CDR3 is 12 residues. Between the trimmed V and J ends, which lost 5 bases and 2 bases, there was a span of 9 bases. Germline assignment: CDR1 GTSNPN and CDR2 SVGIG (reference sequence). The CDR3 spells CAWDLGQETQYF. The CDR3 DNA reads TGTGCCTGGGACCTAGGACAAGAGACCCAGTACTTC.

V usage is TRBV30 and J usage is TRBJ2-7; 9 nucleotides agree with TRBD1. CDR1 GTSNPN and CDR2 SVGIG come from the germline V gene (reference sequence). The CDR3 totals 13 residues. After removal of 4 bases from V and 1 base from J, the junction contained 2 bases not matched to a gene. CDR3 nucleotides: TGTGCCTGGATGACAGGGGGGTCCTACGAGCAGTACTTC. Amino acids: CAWMTGGSYEQYF.

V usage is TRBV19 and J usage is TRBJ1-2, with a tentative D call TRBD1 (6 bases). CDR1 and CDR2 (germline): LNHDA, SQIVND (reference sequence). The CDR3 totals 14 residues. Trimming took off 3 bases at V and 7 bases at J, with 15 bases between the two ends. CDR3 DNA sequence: TGTGCCAGTAGTATGGATCTAAGACAGGTTGGCTACACCTTC. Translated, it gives CASSMDLRQVGYTF. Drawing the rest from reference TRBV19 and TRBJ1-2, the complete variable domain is DGGITQSPKYLFRKEGQNVTLSCEQNLNHDAMYWYRQDPGQGLRLIYYSQIVNDFQKGDIAEGYSVSREKKESFPLTVTSAQKNPTAFYLCASSMDLRQVGYTFGSGTRLTVV.

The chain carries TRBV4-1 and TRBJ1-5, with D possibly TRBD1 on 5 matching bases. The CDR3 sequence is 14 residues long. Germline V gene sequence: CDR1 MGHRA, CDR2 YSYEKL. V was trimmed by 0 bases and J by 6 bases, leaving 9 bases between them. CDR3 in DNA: TGCGCCAGCAGCCAAGACAGGGCTACTCAGCCCCAGCATTTT. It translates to CASSQDRATQPQHF.